The 17 T cell receptor beta chains in this list originate from one sample, sequenced in a study of shared clonotypes between healthy human individuals. TCRdb's table, derived via immunoSEQ multiplex PCR, lists solely in-frame clones and lacks some. The sample lists around 1,900,000 clones, 93% occurring once. The naive CD8 subset, CD45RO-negative cells positively selected for CCR7, excluded terminally differentiated effector memory CD45RA+ cells. The sample taken for sequencing was naive CD8+ T cells from PBMCs. All receptors come from a man between 18 and 29 years old in good health. Some clones in this sample may be carry-over from other donors' samples.

The rearrangement uses TRBV11-2 and TRBJ2-7; D is unresolved. Germline V gene sequence: CDR1 SGHAT, CDR2 FQNNGV. This CDR3 spans 15 amino acids. Trimming removed 4 bases from V and 1 base from J, with 14 bases in between. CDR3 bases: TGTGCCAGCAGCTCCCCCCTGGTTCGGTCCTACGAGCAGTACTTC. This codes for CASSSPLVRSYEQYF.

A remark on this clone: Other DNA sequences of this sample code for an identical CDR3. The CDR3: CASSDLYNEQFF. Written as DNA, the CDR3 is TGTGCCAGCAGTGATCTCTACAATGAGCAGTTCTTC. The chain recombines TRBV6-1 with TRBJ2-1; D gene uncertain. Between the trimmed V and J ends, which lost 3 bases and 3 bases, there was a span of 3 bases. CDR3 size: 12 residues. Germline CDR1 MNHNS, CDR2 SASEGT.

The rearrangement joins TRBV11-2 to TRBJ2-2, with 9 bases that match TRBD2. The CDR3 is 16 residues long. In germline, CDR1 is SGHAT, CDR2 FQNNGV. Trimming removed 1 base from V and 7 bases from J; junction bases left unmatched: 7. The CDR3 sequence: CASSLVATSGIGELFF. In DNA, the CDR3 is TGTGCCAGCAGCTTAGTAGCGACTAGCGGTATCGGGGAGCTGTTTTTT.

The chain couples TRBV28 to TRBJ2-3; D gene ambiguous. The CDR3 loop spans 12 amino acids. Deletions cut 5 bases from V and 5 bases from J, with 8 bases between. CDR1 is MDHEN, CDR2 SYDVKM, per germline. The CDR3 reads CASSQTGDTQYF. In DNA form, the CDR3 reads TGTGCCAGCAGTCAAACGGGAGATACGCAGTATTTT.

This chain uses TRBV29-1 with TRBJ2-7; 11 bases line up with TRBD2. From germline, CDR1 is SQVTM and CDR2 ANQGSEA. The CDR3 is made up of 13 amino acids. V shed 4 bases and J 6 bases; nucleotides not matched to a gene: 5. CDR3 residues: CSVAASGRFEQYF. Written as DNA, the CDR3 is TGCAGCGTTGCGGCTAGCGGGAGGTTCGAGCAGTACTTC.

This chain links TRBV19 with TRBJ2-1, with 9 bases matching TRBD2. In germline, CDR1 is LNHDA, CDR2 SQIVND (reference sequence). The V gene end was trimmed by 3 bases and the J gene end by 10 bases; junction bases not matched to a gene: 10. The CDR3 runs 15 residues. The CDR3 sequence is CASSIPLAGRGEQFF. The CDR3 DNA is TGTGCCAGTAGTATCCCCCTAGCGGGGCGGGGGGAGCAGTTCTTC.

This chain links TRBV7-9 with TRBJ2-1; the D gene is possibly TRBD2 (6 bases). Trimming took 2 bases from V and 10 from J, leaving 18 bases between them. The V gene's germline CDR1 is SEHNR and CDR2 FQNEAQ (reference sequence). This CDR3 region has 15 residues. The CDR3 DNA sequence: TGTGCCAGCAGCTTAACGTCGGGAGAGCAGGAGGAGCAGTTCTTC. The encoded protein is CASSLTSGEQEEQFF.

The CDR3 region is CASRGTSPITGGNEQFF. The CDR3 DNA is TGCGCCAGCAGAGGGACTAGCCCAATTACGGGTGGGAATGAGCAGTTCTTC. V usage is TRBV4-3 and J usage is TRBJ2-1; TRBD2 aligns across 9 bases. The CDR3 has 17 amino acids. In germline, CDR1 is LGHNA, CDR2 YSLEER. With V trimmed by 6 bases and J by 7 bases, 16 bases remained unmatched.

The gene calls are TRBV7-9 and TRBJ2-1; D is ambiguous. Trimming stripped 5 bases from V and 10 bases from J, with 15 bases between. Germline CDR1 SEHNR, CDR2 FQNEAQ (reference sequence). CDR3 length: 13 amino acids. The chain's CDR3 is CASSRPLSREQFF. CDR3 bases: TGTGCCAGCAGCAGACCTCTTAGTAGAGAGCAGTTCTTC.

This sequence joins TRBV7-9 and TRBJ2-5, with D perhaps TRBD1 or TRBD2 (5 bases each). Germline V gene lookup returns CDR1 SEHNR and CDR2 FQNEAQ (reference sequence). This CDR3 spans 13 amino acids. V shed 10 bases and J shed 5 bases, with 17 bases lying between them. The CDR3 region is CATSARGGETQYF. The CDR3 bases are TGTGCCACCTCGGCGAGGGGTGGGGAGACCCAGTACTTC.

The J gene is TRBJ2-7, the V gene TRBV6-5; D perhaps matches TRBD2 (5 bases). Per germline, CDR1 MNHEY and CDR2 SVGAGI. The V gene lost 0 bases and the J gene lost 7 bases, with 13 bases spanning the gap. The CDR3 spans 14 residues. The CDR3 DNA follows: TGTGCCAGCAGTTACTCTGAGGGTAGCCGGGAGCAGTACTTC. This sequence encodes CASSYSEGSREQYF.

The chain couples TRBV6-5 to TRBJ2-7; the D gene is possibly TRBD2 (5 bases). The V end lost 6 bases, the J end lost 5 bases, and 11 bases lay between the germline ends. The CDR3 sequence is 12 residues long. CDR1 is MNHEY and CDR2 is SVGAGI in the germline V gene. The CDR3 protein is CASSPAGDEQYF. CDR3 sequence (DNA): TGTGCCAGCAGCCCCGCCGGGGACGAGCAGTACTTC.

The rearrangement links TRBV19 to TRBJ2-3, with TRBD1 matching over 7 bases. Germline V gene lookup returns CDR1 LNHDA and CDR2 SQIVND (reference sequence). Trimming at V came to 6 bases and at J to 6 bases, leaving 12 bases not matched to a gene. The length of the CDR3 is 15 residues. The CDR3 sequence: CASRADRVALDTQYF. The CDR3 nucleotides read TGTGCCAGTAGAGCTGACAGGGTGGCTTTGGATACGCAGTATTTT.

The chain couples TRBV7-2 to TRBJ2-7; 7 bases agree with TRBD2. J gave up 2 bases and V 5 bases, and 6 bases lay outside the gene matches. The CDR3 extends over 14 amino acids. The V gene's germline CDR1 is SGHTA and CDR2 FQGNSA. CDR3 sequence: CASSKRLAPYEQYF. The CDR3 coding sequence is TGTGCCAGCAGCAAGAGACTAGCCCCCTACGAGCAGTACTTC.

J is TRBJ2-7 and V is TRBV6-1, with 7 bases matching TRBD1. Per germline, CDR1 MNHNS and CDR2 SASEGT. The V gene end was trimmed by 6 bases and the J gene end by 5 bases; junction bases not matched to a gene: 10. The CDR3 covers 14 residues. The CDR3 DNA reads TGTGCCAGCAGGCCGGGACAGCAGGTGGACGAGCAGTACTTC. It codes for CASRPGQQVDEQYF.

The chain is built from TRBV5-1 and TRBJ1-1; TRBD1 is a possible D gene (6 bases). The V and J ends lost 0 bases and 4 bases respectively, with 19 bases between them. CDR1 SGHRS and CDR2 YFSETQ come from the germline V gene. This CDR3 is built from 17 residues. The CDR3 sequence is CASSLEVIGQGSTEAFF. CDR3 nucleotide sequence: TGCGCCAGCAGCTTGGAAGTAATTGGGCAGGGGAGCACTGAAGCTTTCTTT.

V is TRBV2 and J is TRBJ1-2; 7 positions match TRBD1. With 5 bases clipped from V and 5 bases from J, the junction kept 5 bases outside the gene matches. Germline values: CDR1 SNHLY, CDR2 FYNNEI. This CDR3 region has 13 residues. CDR3 DNA sequence: TGTGCCAGCAGTCGGGACAGACCTTATGGCTACACCTTC. This gives the protein CASSRDRPYGYTF. Variable domain in full (rest from reference TRBV2 and TRBJ1-2): EPEVTQTPSHQVTQMGQEVILRCVPISNHLYFYWYRQILGQKVEFLVSFYNNEISEKSEIFDDQFSVERPDGSNFTLKIRSTKLEDSAMYFCASSRDRPYGYTFGSGTRLTVV.